The rows below give T cell receptor beta chains drawn from one sample of a study of blood T cell repertoires in COVID-19. Here immunoSEQ multiplex PCR was the method, and the copy in TCRdb shows in-frame clones only, minus some. Found here are 150,000 to 200,000 clones, about 88% of them singletons; the top ten hold about 0.98%. The sample comprised peripheral blood. These receptors all come from a man between 18 and 29 years old with acute or convalescent COVID-19. The CDR3 runs from the conserved cysteine through the conserved F or W. D genes are given only for firm matches. Clone size is not always given. Where it is, it says once, few, many or a class for expanded clones.

clone size: NA; V gene: TRBV5-6; J gene: TRBJ2-2; D gene: NA; CDR3 DNA: TGTGCCAGCAGCTTTGGACGGGGCACCGGGGAGCTGTTTTTT; CDR3 protein: CASSFGRGTGELFF
clone size: NA; V gene: TRBV9; J gene: TRBJ1-4; D gene: TRBD1; CDR3 DNA: TGTGCCAGCAGCGTCAAGACAGGGGGCGACGAAAAACTGTTTTTT; CDR3 protein: CASSVKTGGDEKLFF
clone size: few; V gene: TRBV11-2; J gene: TRBJ1-6; D gene: TRBD1; CDR3 DNA: TGTGCCAGCAGCTTAGGATCAGGGGGGAATTCACCCCTCCACTTT; CDR3 protein: CASSLGSGGNSPLHF
clone size: NA; V gene: TRBV5-6; J gene: TRBJ2-2; D gene: TRBD1; CDR3 DNA: TGTGCCAGCAGCCCGGGGGACAGGGGAACCGGGGAGCTGTTTTTT; CDR3 protein: CASSPGDRGTGELFF
clone size: NA; V gene: TRBV18; J gene: TRBJ1-4; D gene: NA; CDR3 DNA: TGTGCCAGCTCACCAGCAGGGTTCAGAACTAATGAAAAACTGTTTTTT; CDR3 protein: CASSPAGFRTNEKLFF
clone size: NA; V gene: TRBV9; J gene: TRBJ2-1; D gene: NA; CDR3 DNA: TGTGCCAGCAGCGGGCCCAGCGGCCAACGATACAATGAGCAGTTCTTC; CDR3 protein: CASSGPSGQRYNEQFF
clone size: once; V gene: TRBV21-1; J gene: TRBJ2-2; D gene: NA; CDR3 DNA: TGTGCCAGCGGTACGCCGGGGGACAGGGGGACCGGGGAGCTGTTTTTT; CDR3 protein: CASGTPGDRGTGELFF
clone size: NA; V gene: TRBV7-3; J gene: TRBJ2-3; D gene: NA; CDR3 DNA: TGTGCCAGCAGCTTAACAGAGGGAGGGGGTACAGATACGCAGTATTTT; CDR3 protein: CASSLTEGGGTDTQYF
clone size: NA; V gene: TRBV6-5; J gene: TRBJ1-4; D gene: TRBD1; CDR3 DNA: TGTGCCAGCAGGGATGGGACAGTCACTAATGAAAAACTGTTTTTT; CDR3 protein: CASRDGTVTNEKLFF
clone size: NA; V gene: TRBV9; J gene: TRBJ2-2; D gene: NA; CDR3 DNA: TGTGCCAGCAGCCCCTCCCCCACCGGGGAGCTGTTTTTT; CDR3 protein: CASSPSPTGELFF
clone size: NA; V gene: TRBV30; J gene: TRBJ1-3; D gene: TRBD1; CDR3 DNA: TGTGCCTCGGCAGGGGGTGGAAACACCATATATTTT; CDR3 protein: CASAGGGNTIYF
clone size: NA; V gene: TRBV7-9; J gene: TRBJ2-2; D gene: TRBD1; CDR3 DNA: TGTGCCAGCAGCCGAACAGGGGGCGAGAACACCGGGGAGCTGTTTTTT; CDR3 protein: CASSRTGGENTGELFF
clone size: NA; V gene: TRBV6-1; J gene: TRBJ1-1; D gene: TRBD1; CDR3 DNA: TGTGCCAGCAGTGACAACAGGGGGCCGGGGAACACTGAAGCTTTCTTT; CDR3 protein: CASSDNRGPGNTEAFF
clone size: NA; V gene: TRBV29-1; J gene: TRBJ1-4; D gene: NA; CDR3 DNA: TGCAGCGCGATCGGACAGAAGAATGAAAAACTGTTTTTT; CDR3 protein: CSAIGQKNEKLFF
clone size: NA; V gene: TRBV30; J gene: TRBJ2-1; D gene: NA; CDR3 DNA: TGTGCCCGGTCCTGGGGGGGCACCTACAATGAGCAGTTCTTC; CDR3 protein: CARSWGGTYNEQFF
clone size: NA; V gene: TRBV5-1; J gene: TRBJ2-1; D gene: TRBD1; CDR3 DNA: TGCGCCAGCAGCCTTCCCGGGACAGGGTCCTACAATGAGCAGTTCTTC; CDR3 protein: CASSLPGTGSYNEQFF
clone size: NA; V gene: TRBV7-8; J gene: TRBJ2-3; D gene: TRBD2; CDR3 DNA: TGTGCCAGCACTGACGGGACTAGCGTTTTTATAGATACGCAGTATTTT; CDR3 protein: CASTDGTSVFIDTQYF
clone size: NA; V gene: TRBV9; J gene: TRBJ2-3; D gene: TRBD2; CDR3 DNA: TGTGCCAGCAGCGTAGGAGCGGGGGTCTACACAGATACGCAGTATTTT; CDR3 protein: CASSVGAGVYTDTQYF
clone size: NA; V gene: TRBV10-1; J gene: TRBJ2-2; D gene: NA; CDR3 DNA: TGCGCCAGCAGGAAGGACAGCCGGACCGGGGAGCTGTTTTTT; CDR3 protein: CASRKDSRTGELFF
clone size: few; V gene: TRBV25-1; J gene: TRBJ1-6; D gene: NA; CDR3 DNA: TGTGCCAGCAGGGACAGTGTGGTCTATAATTCACCCCTCCACTTT; CDR3 protein: CASRDSVVYNSPLHF